This T cell receptor (beta chain) was documented in a study of vaccination and CD4 T cells after COVID-19. Study context: Convalescent patients had positive nasal swab PCR results for SARS-CoV-2. Disease was mild in about nine and severe in one. Blood was drawn a median roughly 68 days post second dose, range 14 to 241. Two doses of either BNT162b2 or mRNA-1273 vaccine were given to participants. The cells were exposed to overlapping spike peptides originating from SARS-CoV-2, HCoV-NL63, HCoV-OC43 and HCoV-229E for stimulation.

A note on this clonotype: Its antigen is as yet unknown.

Treatment noted: approximately nine-day PBMC culture with coronavirus spike peptide pools or control peptides (ViraFEST assay). Scientists ran DNA taken from cultured CD4+ T cells through the Oncomine TCR Beta short-read assay for sequencing. TCRdb ran MiXCR on the PCR reads and lists one entry per CDR3 protein. Of 9,000 to 13,000 distinct CDR3 sequences in the sample, over 30% were seen once. The CDR3 spans 15 residues. V lost 1 base, J lost 5 bases, and 15 bases lay in between. Germline lookup yields CDR1 SGHTA and CDR2 FQGNSA. Here the sequenced sample was CD4+ T cells from blood, cultured in vitro, taken after SARS-CoV-2 vaccination. The genes are TRBV7-2 and TRBJ2-7, with D maybe TRBD2 (5 bases). The origin of this receptor is a human donor who had recovered from COVID-19. The CDR3 is CASSLEMGALHEQYF. The CDR3 DNA sequence: TGTGCCAGCAGCTTAGAGATGGGAGCCCTCCACGAGCAGTACTTC.